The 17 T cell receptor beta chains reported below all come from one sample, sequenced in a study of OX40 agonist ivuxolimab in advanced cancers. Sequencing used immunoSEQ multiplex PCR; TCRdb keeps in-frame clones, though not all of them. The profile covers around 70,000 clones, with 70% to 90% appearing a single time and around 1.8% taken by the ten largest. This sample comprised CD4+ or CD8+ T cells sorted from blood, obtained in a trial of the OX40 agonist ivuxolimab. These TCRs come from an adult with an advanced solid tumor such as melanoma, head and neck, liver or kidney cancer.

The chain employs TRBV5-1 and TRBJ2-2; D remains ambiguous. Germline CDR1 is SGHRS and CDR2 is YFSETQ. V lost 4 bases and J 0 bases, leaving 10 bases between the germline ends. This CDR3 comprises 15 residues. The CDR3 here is CASSQLDTNTGELFF. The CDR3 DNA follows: TGCGCCAGCAGCCAACTCGACACGAACACCGGGGAGCTGTTTTTT.

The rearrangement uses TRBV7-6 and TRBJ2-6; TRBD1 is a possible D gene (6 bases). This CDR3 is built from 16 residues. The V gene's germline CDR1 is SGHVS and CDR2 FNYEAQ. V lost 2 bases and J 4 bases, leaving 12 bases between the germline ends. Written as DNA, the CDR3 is TGTGCCAGCAGCTTATCCACAGGGCACGGGGCCAACGTCCTGACTTTC. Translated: CASSLSTGHGANVLTF.

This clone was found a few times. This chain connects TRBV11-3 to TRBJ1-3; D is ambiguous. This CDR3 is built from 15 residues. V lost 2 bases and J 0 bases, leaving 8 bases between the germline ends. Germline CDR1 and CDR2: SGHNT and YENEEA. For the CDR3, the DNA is TGTGCCAGCAGCTTATCCTGGTCCTCTGGAAACACCATATATTTT. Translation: CASSLSWSSGNTIYF.

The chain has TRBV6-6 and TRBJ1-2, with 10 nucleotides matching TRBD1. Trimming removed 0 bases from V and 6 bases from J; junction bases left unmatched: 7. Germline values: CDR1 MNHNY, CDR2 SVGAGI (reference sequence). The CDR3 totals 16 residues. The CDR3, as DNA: TGTGCCAGCAGTTACTCTGCCCGGACAGGGGGGGATGGCTACACCTTC. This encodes CASSYSARTGGDGYTF.

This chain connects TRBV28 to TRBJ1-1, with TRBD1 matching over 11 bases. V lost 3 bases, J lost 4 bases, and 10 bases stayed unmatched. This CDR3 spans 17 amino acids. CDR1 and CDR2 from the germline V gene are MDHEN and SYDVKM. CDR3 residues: CASSFWGTGGRSTEAFF. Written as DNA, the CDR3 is TGTGCCAGCAGTTTTTGGGGGACAGGGGGAAGGAGCACTGAAGCTTTCTTT. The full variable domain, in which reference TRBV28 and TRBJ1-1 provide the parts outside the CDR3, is DVKVTQSSRYLVKRTGEKVFLECVQDMDHENMFWYRQDPGLGLRLIYFSYDVKMKEKGDIPEGYSVSREKKERFSLILESASTNQTSMYLCASSFWGTGGRSTEAFFGQGTRLTVV.

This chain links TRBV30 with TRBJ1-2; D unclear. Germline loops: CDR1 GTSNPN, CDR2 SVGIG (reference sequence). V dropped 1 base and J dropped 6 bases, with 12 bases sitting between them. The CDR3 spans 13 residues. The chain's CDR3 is CAWSAQSSDGYTF. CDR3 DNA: TGTGCCTGGAGTGCTCAGAGTTCGGATGGCTACACCTTC.

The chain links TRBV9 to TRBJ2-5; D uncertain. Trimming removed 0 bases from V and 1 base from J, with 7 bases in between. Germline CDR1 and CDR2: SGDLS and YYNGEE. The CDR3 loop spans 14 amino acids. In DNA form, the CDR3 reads TGTGCCAGCAGCGTAGGGAAGGTCCAAGAGACCCAGTACTTC. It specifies CASSVGKVQETQYF. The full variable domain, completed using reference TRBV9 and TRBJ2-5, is DSGVTQTPKHLITATGQRVTLRCSPRSGDLSVYWYQQSLDQGLQFLIQYYNGEERAKGNILERFSAQQFPDLHSELNLSSLELGDSALYFCASSVGKVQETQYFGPGTRLLVL.

In DNA form, the CDR3 reads TGTGCCAGCAGATACGCCCCTGCGGGAGAGAACGAGCAGTACTTC. This encodes CASRYAPAGENEQYF. V and J are TRBV7-2 and TRBJ2-7; 7 nucleotides match TRBD2. Looked up from germline, CDR1 is SGHTA and CDR2 is FQGNSA. V lost 6 bases, J lost 5 bases, and 13 bases stayed unmatched. This CDR3 contains 15 residues.

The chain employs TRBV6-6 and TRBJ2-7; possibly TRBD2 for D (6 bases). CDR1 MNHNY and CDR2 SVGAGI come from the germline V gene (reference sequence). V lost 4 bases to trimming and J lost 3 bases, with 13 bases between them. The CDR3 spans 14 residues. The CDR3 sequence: CASSSTTGDYEQYF. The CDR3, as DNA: TGTGCCAGCAGTTCCACTACGGGGGACTACGAGCAGTACTTC.

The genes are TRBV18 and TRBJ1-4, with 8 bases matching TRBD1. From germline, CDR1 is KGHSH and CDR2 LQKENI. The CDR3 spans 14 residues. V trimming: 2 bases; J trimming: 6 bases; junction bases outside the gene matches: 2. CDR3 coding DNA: TGTGCCAGCTCACCATCAGGGGGCTATGAAAAACTGTTTTTT. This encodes CASSPSGGYEKLFF.

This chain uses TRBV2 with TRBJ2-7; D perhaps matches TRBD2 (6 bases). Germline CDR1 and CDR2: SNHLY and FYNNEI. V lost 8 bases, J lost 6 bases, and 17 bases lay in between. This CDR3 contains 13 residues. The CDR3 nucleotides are TGTGCCAGCCGCGGGACTTCTTCTGTCGAGCAGTACTTC. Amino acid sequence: CASRGTSSVEQYF.

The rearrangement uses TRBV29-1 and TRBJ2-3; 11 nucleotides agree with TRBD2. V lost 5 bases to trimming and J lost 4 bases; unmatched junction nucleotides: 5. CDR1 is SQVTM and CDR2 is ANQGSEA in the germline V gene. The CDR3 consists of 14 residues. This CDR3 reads CSVPLAGGPDTQYF. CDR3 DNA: TGCAGCGTTCCGCTAGCGGGGGGCCCAGATACGCAGTATTTT.

This chain's CDR3 is CASSMRTGTNYGYTF. The CDR3, as DNA: TGTGCCAGCAGCATGAGGACAGGGACAAACTATGGCTACACCTTC. The rearrangement links TRBV7-2 to TRBJ1-2; 8 bases are a match to TRBD1. The CDR3 consists of 15 residues. Unmatched junction bases numbered 7, after V lost 5 bases and J lost 2 bases. The germline V gene has CDR1 SGHTA and CDR2 FQGNSA.

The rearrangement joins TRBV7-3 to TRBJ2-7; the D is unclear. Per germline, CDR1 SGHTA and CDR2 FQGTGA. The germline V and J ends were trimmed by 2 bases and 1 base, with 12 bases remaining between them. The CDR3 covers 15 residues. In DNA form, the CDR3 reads TGTGCCAGCAGCTTAGGAGCAGCCCCATCCTACGAGCAGTACTTC. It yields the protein CASSLGAAPSYEQYF.

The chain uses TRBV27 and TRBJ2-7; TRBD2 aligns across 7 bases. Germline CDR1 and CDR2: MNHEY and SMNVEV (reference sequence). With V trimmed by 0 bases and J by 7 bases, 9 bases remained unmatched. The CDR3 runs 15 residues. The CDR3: CASSLSPRGVWEQYF. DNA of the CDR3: TGTGCCAGCAGTTTATCGCCACGGGGGGTGTGGGAGCAGTACTTC.

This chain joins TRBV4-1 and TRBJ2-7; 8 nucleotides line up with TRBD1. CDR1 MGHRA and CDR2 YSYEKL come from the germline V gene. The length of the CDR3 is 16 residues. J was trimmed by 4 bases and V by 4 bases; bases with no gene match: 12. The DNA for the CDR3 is TGCGCCAGCAGCCTGCAACCGGGACAGGTTGTATACGAGCAGTACTTC. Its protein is CASSLQPGQVVYEQYF.

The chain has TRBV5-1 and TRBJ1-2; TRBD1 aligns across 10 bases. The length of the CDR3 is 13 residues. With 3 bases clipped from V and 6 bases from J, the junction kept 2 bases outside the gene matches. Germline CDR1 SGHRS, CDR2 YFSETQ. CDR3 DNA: TGCGCCAGCAGCTGGGACAGGGGTGATGGCTACACCTTC. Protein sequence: CASSWDRGDGYTF.